Following are 32 T cell receptor beta chains from one sample sequenced in a study of blood T cell repertoires in COVID-19. Sequenced by immunoSEQ multiplex PCR; TCRdb stores in-frame clones only, minus some. The sample holds some 96,000 clones, about nine tenths seen once. Specimen: peripheral blood. The receptors originated from a man aged 50-60 years with acute or convalescent COVID-19.

This clone was counted once. J is TRBJ1-1 and V is TRBV4-1, with 7 bases fitting TRBD1. Germline V lookup: CDR1 MGHRA, CDR2 YSYEKL. J gave up 5 bases and V 4 bases, and 13 bases lay outside the gene matches. The CDR3 totals 16 residues. The CDR3 protein is CASSPREGAMVTEAFF. The CDR3 DNA sequence: TGCGCCAGCAGCCCAAGAGAGGGGGCAATGGTGACTGAAGCTTTCTTT.

This clone showed up just a few times. The CDR3 nucleotides read TGCAGTGCTAGTGACATCGCAGCCTACGAGCAGTACTTC. Its protein product is CSASDIAAYEQYF. This rearrangement joins TRBV20-1 to TRBJ2-7; the D is unclear. V shed 3 bases and J shed 2 bases, with 11 bases lying between them. This CDR3 has 13 residues. Germline CDR1 DFQATT, CDR2 SNEGSKA (reference sequence).

The chain has TRBV2 and TRBJ1-1; the D is unclear. The length of the CDR3 is 13 residues. Germline V CDR1 and CDR2: SNHLY, FYNNEI. V gave up 7 bases and J gave up 1 base, with 10 bases separating them. The CDR3 sequence is CASMRAPNTEAFF. CDR3 nucleotides: TGTGCCAGCATGAGGGCCCCGAACACTGAAGCTTTCTTT.

The V and J genes are TRBV6-5 and TRBJ1-5, with 9 bases lining up with TRBD1. The CDR3 has 15 amino acids. V dropped 5 bases and J dropped 2; count of bases not matched to a gene: 4. The germline V gene has CDR1 MNHEY and CDR2 SVGAGI. The CDR3 loop reads CASSPWTGGNQPQHF. The CDR3 bases are TGTGCCAGCAGTCCGTGGACAGGGGGCAATCAGCCCCAGCATTTT.

This rearrangement joins TRBV5-1 to TRBJ2-5; 9 bases are a match to TRBD1. V was clipped by 0 bases and J by 1 base; unmatched bases: 4. CDR1 is SGHRS and CDR2 is YFSETQ in the germline V gene. The CDR3 is made up of 16 amino acids. The CDR3 bases are TGCGCCAGCAGCTTGGGCCCGACAGGGGGCCAAGAGACCCAGTACTTC. Protein: CASSLGPTGGQETQYF.

This clone was found once. The chain recombines TRBV5-6 with TRBJ2-5, with D perhaps matching TRBD1 (5 bases). Germline V gene data show CDR1 as SGHDT and CDR2 as YYEEEE. The CDR3 is 13 residues long. V lost 0 bases and J lost 5, with 8 bases in between. The CDR3 protein is CASSLVTDETQYF. The CDR3 DNA sequence: TGTGCCAGCAGCTTGGTGACAGATGAGACCCAGTACTTC.

This chain joins TRBV12-3 or TRBV12-4 and TRBJ1-2; D not certain. Trimming cost V 3 bases and J 8 bases, with 13 bases left between them. This CDR3 spans 13 amino acids. The CDR3 is CASSFSVPSGYTF. The CDR3 DNA reads TGTGCCAGCAGTTTTTCTGTTCCCTCGGGCTACACCTTC.

As regards this clone: Other DNA sequences of this sample code for an identical CDR3. The genes are TRBV6-2 or TRBV6-3 and TRBJ1-1, with 8 bases matching TRBD1. V was clipped by 2 bases and J by 8 bases; unmatched bases: 1. CDR1 is MNHEY, CDR2 SVGEGT, per germline. The CDR3 has 12 residues. The CDR3 is CASSYDRGEAFF. CDR3 bases: TGTGCCAGCAGTTACGACAGGGGAGAAGCTTTCTTT.

The sample holds one count of this clone. This sequence joins TRBV10-1 and TRBJ2-1; 12 bases agree with TRBD1. CDR3 length: 16 amino acids. J gave up 9 bases and V 5 bases, and 11 bases lay outside the gene matches. In germline, CDR1 is WNHNN, CDR2 SYGVQD (reference sequence). CDR3 in DNA: TGCGCCAGCAGTCGATCCGGGACAGGGGGCTTCGGTGAGCAGTTCTTC. This encodes CASSRSGTGGFGEQFF.

The table lists this clone with a count of one. The chain joins TRBV15 to TRBJ2-6; 7 nucleotides agree with TRBD1. The V and J ends lost 6 bases and 0 bases, in that order; junction bases with no gene match: 5. The CDR3 is 16 residues long. Germline CDR1 and CDR2: LNHNV and YYDKDF (reference sequence). The CDR3 is CATRTGSSSGANVLTF. CDR3 bases: TGTGCCACCAGGACAGGGTCTTCCTCTGGGGCCAACGTCCTGACTTTC.

The chain employs TRBV5-4 and TRBJ1-6; no definite D call. The germline V and J ends were trimmed by 9 bases and 1 base, with 8 bases remaining between them. The CDR3 runs 13 residues. The germline gives CDR1 SGHNT, CDR2 YYREEE (reference sequence). DNA for the CDR3: TGTGCCATCAGGAGTTCCTATAATTCACCCCTCCACTTT. Translation gives CAIRSSYNSPLHF.

The chain joins TRBV25-1 to TRBJ2-3, with 8 bases lining up with TRBD2. Germline assignment: CDR1 MGHDK and CDR2 SYGVNS. This CDR3 has 16 residues. The ends lost 1 base at V and 6 bases at J; junction bases unmatched: 9. Here the CDR3 reads CASSEFGSGASDTQYF. The CDR3 coding sequence is TGTGCCAGCAGTGAATTCGGTAGCGGGGCTTCGGATACGCAGTATTTT.

CDR3 nucleotide sequence: TGTGCCACCAGTGATCTTGACAGGGGCGAGGTCAATGAGCAGTTCTTC. It specifies CATSDLDRGEVNEQFF. This chain joins TRBV24-1 and TRBJ2-1; 8 bases match TRBD1. Trimming at V came to 3 bases and at J to 6 bases, leaving 9 bases not matched to a gene. The germline V gene encodes CDR1 KGHDR and CDR2 SFDVKD. CDR3 size: 16 residues.

The V and J genes are TRBV29-1 and TRBJ1-4; no firm D call. Trimming pared 7 bases from V and 3 bases from J, leaving 9 bases between. The CDR3 has 12 amino acids. Germline CDR1 is SQVTM and CDR2 is ANQGSEA. The DNA for the CDR3 is TGCAGCGCGGTGGAGTCTAATGAAAAACTGTTTTTT. Encoded protein: CSAVESNEKLFF.

The chain recombines TRBV9 with TRBJ2-7, with 10 bases lining up with TRBD2. Germline V gene data show CDR1 as SGDLS and CDR2 as YYNGEE. The J segment lost 7 bases and the V segment lost 4 bases, leaving 8 bases of the junction unmatched. The CDR3 is made up of 14 amino acids. CDR3 bases: TGTGCCAGCAGCCCAGGGACTAGCGCCAGAGAGCAGTACTTC. It specifies CASSPGTSAREQYF.

The rearrangement links TRBV5-1 to TRBJ2-2; the match to TRBD2 covers 9 bases. The ends lost 5 bases at V and 4 bases at J; junction bases unmatched: 9. Germline-derived CDR1 and CDR2 are SGHRS and YFSETQ. There are 16 residues in the CDR3. CDR3 sequence reads: CASRLIAGDLTGELFF. DNA for the CDR3: TGCGCCAGCAGACTAATAGCGGGAGATCTCACCGGGGAGCTGTTTTTT.

The chain is built from TRBV25-1 and TRBJ1-1; a weak D match, TRBD1 (6 bases). V lost 1 base to trimming and J lost 11 bases, with 14 bases between them. Germline assignment: CDR1 MGHDK and CDR2 SYGVNS. CDR3 length: 13 amino acids. The CDR3 loop reads CASSEWVTGRAFF. CDR3 in DNA: TGTGCCAGCAGTGAATGGGTGACAGGTCGTGCTTTCTTT.

The chain recombines TRBV19 with TRBJ1-5; 11 nucleotides agree with TRBD1. Germline loops: CDR1 LNHDA, CDR2 SQIVND (reference sequence). This CDR3 spans 13 amino acids. V lost 6 bases, J lost 7 bases, and 2 bases stayed unmatched. The chain's CDR3 is CASRGQGDQPQHF. CDR3 nucleotide sequence: TGTGCCAGTAGGGGACAGGGGGACCAGCCCCAGCATTTT.

This chain joins TRBV29-1 and TRBJ2-5; TRBD2 matches at 11 bases. CDR1 and CDR2 (germline): SQVTM, ANQGSEA. The CDR3 consists of 15 residues. The V gene end was trimmed by 5 bases and the J gene end by 5 bases; junction bases not matched to a gene: 10. CDR3: CSVRGSGRAGETQYF. DNA of the CDR3: TGCAGCGTTCGCGGTAGCGGGAGGGCCGGTGAGACCCAGTACTTC.

This rearrangement joins TRBV7-9 to TRBJ2-1; a weak D match, TRBD2 (5 bases). The CDR3 is 15 amino acids. V lost 5 bases and J 5 bases, leaving 16 bases between the germline ends. Germline CDR1 SEHNR, CDR2 FQNEAQ (reference sequence). As DNA, the CDR3 is TGTGCCAGCAGCCCGAGGGCAGGAGCTAACAATGAGCAGTTCTTC. It yields the protein CASSPRAGANNEQFF. Supplemented by reference TRBV7-9 and TRBJ2-1, the full variable domain reads DTGVSQNPRHKITKRGQNVTFRCDPISEHNRLYWYRQTLGQGPEFLTYFQNEAQLEKSRLLSDRFSAERPKGSFSTLEIQRTEQGDSAMYLCASSPRAGANNEQFFGPGTRLTVL.

This clone was seen only a few times. This chain links TRBV6-1 with TRBJ2-1, with TRBD2 as a possible D gene (6 bases). V was trimmed by 4 bases and J by 2 bases, leaving 15 bases between them. Germline-derived CDR1 and CDR2 are MNHNS and SASEGT. The CDR3 length is 16 residues. CDR3 protein: CASSGVGGAAYNEQFF. Here the CDR3 DNA reads TGTGCCAGCAGTGGGGTGGGGGGAGCGGCCTACAATGAGCAGTTCTTC.

The chain joins TRBV30 to TRBJ1-2; possibly TRBD1 for D (6 bases). The CDR3 totals 16 residues. Germline V gene sequence: CDR1 GTSNPN, CDR2 SVGIG (reference sequence). Trimming removed 1 base at V and 4 bases at J, with 19 bases between. CDR3 protein: CAWSGPQAGQFYGYTF. CDR3 nucleotides: TGTGCCTGGAGTGGCCCTCAAGCAGGACAGTTCTATGGCTACACCTTC. Full variable domain (rest looked up from reference TRBV30 and TRBJ1-2): SQTIHQWPATLVQPVGSPLSLECTVEGTSNPNLYWYRQAAGRGLQLLFYSVGIGQISSEVPQNLSASRPQDRQFILSSKKLLLSDSGFYLCAWSGPQAGQFYGYTFGSGTRLTVV.

CDR3 loop: CASSIDPGQFSYEQYF. DNA of the CDR3: TGTGCCAGTAGTATAGACCCGGGACAGTTCTCCTACGAGCAGTACTTC. The rearrangement joins TRBV19 to TRBJ2-7; 7 nucleotides match TRBD1. The ends lost 0 bases at V and 0 bases at J; junction bases unmatched: 5. There are 16 residues in the CDR3. Germline V gene lookup returns CDR1 LNHDA and CDR2 SQIVND (reference sequence).

The chain uses TRBV6-2 or TRBV6-3 and TRBJ2-5; D is perhaps TRBD2 (6 bases). V lost 6 bases to trimming and J lost 4 bases, with 21 bases between them. This CDR3 is 16 amino acids long. Germline V CDR1 and CDR2: MNHEY, SVGEGT. This CDR3 is CASSAMRLDKRETQYF. The CDR3 nucleotides read TGTGCCAGCAGCGCGATGAGACTAGACAAACGAGAGACCCAGTACTTC.

V is TRBV24-1 and J is TRBJ2-5, with 7 positions matching TRBD2. CDR1 is KGHDR and CDR2 is SFDVKD in the germline V gene. The junction had 5 bases not matched to a gene; V was cut back by 3 bases and J by 5 bases. The CDR3 contains 14 residues. CDR3 loop: CATSDRAAGETQYF. The CDR3 region has the DNA TGTGCCACCAGTGATCGAGCAGCGGGGGAGACCCAGTACTTC.

This clone was counted a single time. The V call is TRBV6-5, the J call TRBJ2-7; D may be TRBD2 (6 bases). V was pared by 7 bases and J by 3 bases, with 13 bases between. Germline V CDR1 and CDR2: MNHEY, SVGAGI. This CDR3 spans 13 amino acids. CDR3: CASNPGGIYEQYF. CDR3 in DNA: TGTGCCAGCAACCCCGGGGGTATCTACGAGCAGTACTTC.

V usage is TRBV5-1 and J usage is TRBJ2-7, with a tentative D call TRBD1 (6 bases). Germline loops: CDR1 SGHRS, CDR2 YFSETQ. V shed 4 bases and J shed 0 bases, with 14 bases lying between them. The CDR3 is 15 residues long. The CDR3 spells CASSPGQLLSYEQYF. The DNA for the CDR3 is TGCGCCAGCAGCCCGGGACAACTCCTCTCCTACGAGCAGTACTTC.

The gene calls are TRBV2 and TRBJ1-6; D is perhaps TRBD1 (5 bases). This CDR3 contains 14 residues. Between the trimmed V and J ends, which lost 6 bases and 9 bases, there was a span of 15 bases. Germline V gene lookup returns CDR1 SNHLY and CDR2 FYNNEI. This CDR3 reads CASRPQGDSSPLHF. In DNA form, the CDR3 reads TGTGCCAGCAGACCCCAGGGTGACAGTTCACCCCTCCACTTT.

The chain links TRBV19 to TRBJ2-1, with TRBD2 matching 8 bases. In germline, CDR1 is LNHDA, CDR2 SQIVND (reference sequence). Losses at the gene ends were 7 bases for V and 3 bases for J; bases not matched to a gene: 5. CDR3 size: 14 residues. This CDR3 is CASNTGTSYNEQFF. As DNA, the CDR3 is TGTGCCAGTAATACGGGGACTAGCTACAATGAGCAGTTCTTC.

The count of this clone is one. The J gene is TRBJ1-2, the V gene TRBV9; D is possibly TRBD1 (5 bases). Looked up from germline, CDR1 is SGDLS and CDR2 is YYNGEE. There are 17 residues in the CDR3. Trimming shortened V by 0 bases and J by 8 bases, and 23 bases separated the two germline ends. DNA of the CDR3: TGTGCCAGCAGCGTAGTCTCCCTACAGGTCGGCCAAGGGGGCTACACCTTC. This sequence encodes CASSVVSLQVGQGGYTF.

The rearrangement links TRBV5-4 to TRBJ2-1; 12 bases map to TRBD2. Trimming took 1 base from V and 7 from J; bases not matched to a gene: 6. Germline CDR1 SGHNT, CDR2 YYREEE (reference sequence). The CDR3 extends over 16 amino acids. Here the CDR3 DNA reads TGTGCCAGCAGCTTGTCCCTAGCGGGAGGGCGGAATGAGCAGTTCTTC. Translated: CASSLSLAGGRNEQFF.

The rearrangement uses TRBV5-6 and TRBJ2-7, with 11 bases aligning to TRBD2. V was clipped by 4 bases and J by 3 bases; unmatched bases: 9. The CDR3 consists of 16 residues. Germline lookup yields CDR1 SGHDT and CDR2 YYEEEE. The chain's CDR3 is CASSRMRLAGIYEQYF. The CDR3 region has the DNA TGTGCCAGCAGCCGAATGAGACTAGCGGGAATCTACGAGCAGTACTTC.